These T cell receptor beta chains were read from a single sample in a study of T cells in Graves' hyperthyroidism and ophthalmopathy. TCRdb redid the calling of the multiplex PCR reads with MiXCR, one entry per CDR3 protein. The data show some 320,000 distinct CDR3 sequences, approximately 13% seen once. Source material: blood. The source of these receptors is a middle-aged woman with Graves' ophthalmopathy. CDR3s include the opening cysteine and the closing phenylalanine or tryptophan. Each record gives: D gene, clone size, J gene, V gene, CDR3 protein, CDR3 DNA. The D gene is left open where the match is weak. Size is omitted from some rows. Given values are once, few, many or a class for expanded clones.

D gene: TRBD1; clone size: NA; J gene: TRBJ1-1; V gene: TRBV28; CDR3 protein: CASSFSPGTGGRDEAFF; CDR3 DNA: TGTGCCAGCAGTTTCTCCCCTGGGACAGGGGGCCGAGATGAAGCTTTCTTT
D gene: TRBD1; clone size: NA; J gene: TRBJ1-1; V gene: TRBV19; CDR3 protein: CASKKGQRESTEAFF; CDR3 DNA: TGTGCCAGTAAAAAGGGACAGAGGGAGAGCACTGAAGCTTTCTTT
D gene: NA; clone size: NA; J gene: TRBJ2-1; V gene: TRBV27; CDR3 protein: CASSFWGNNEQFF; CDR3 DNA: TGTGCCAGCAGTTTTTGGGGGAACAATGAGCAGTTCTTC
D gene: NA; clone size: NA; J gene: TRBJ2-3; V gene: TRBV20-1; CDR3 protein: CSAHPMKVRDTQYF; CDR3 DNA: TGCAGTGCTCACCCTATGAAGGTTAGGGATACGCAGTATTTT
D gene: NA; clone size: many; J gene: TRBJ2-1; V gene: TRBV11-3; CDR3 protein: CASSFDSNNEQFF; CDR3 DNA: TGTGCCAGCAGCTTCGACAGCAACAATGAGCAGTTCTTC
D gene: NA; clone size: many; J gene: TRBJ1-1; V gene: TRBV5-1; CDR3 protein: CASSLAGGLNTEAFF; CDR3 DNA: TGCGCCAGCAGCCTGGCGGGCGGATTGAACACTGAAGCTTTCTTT
D gene: TRBD1; clone size: NA; J gene: TRBJ1-6; V gene: TRBV19; CDR3 protein: CASGRDRDNSPLHF; CDR3 DNA: TGTGCCAGTGGCCGGGACAGGGATAATTCACCCCTCCACTTT
D gene: TRBD2; clone size: many; J gene: TRBJ2-7; V gene: TRBV12-3/TRBV12-4; CDR3 protein: CASKKGRAYEQYF; CDR3 DNA: TGTGCCAGCAAGAAGGGGAGGGCCTACGAGCAGTACTTC
D gene: TRBD1; clone size: NA; J gene: TRBJ2-3; V gene: TRBV20-1; CDR3 protein: CSASRGTGGPDTQYF; CDR3 DNA: TGCAGTGCTAGTCGGGGGACAGGGGGCCCAGATACGCAGTATTTT
D gene: NA; clone size: many; J gene: TRBJ2-7; V gene: TRBV6-6; CDR3 protein: CASSYSAGGWYEQYF; CDR3 DNA: TGTGCCAGCAGTTACTCGGCGGGCGGTTGGTACGAGCAGTACTTC
D gene: NA; clone size: many; J gene: TRBJ1-5; V gene: TRBV27; CDR3 protein: CASSSGGGQPQHF; CDR3 DNA: TGTGCCAGCAGTTCCGGGGGAGGGCAGCCCCAGCATTTT
D gene: NA; clone size: NA; J gene: TRBJ1-3; V gene: TRBV19; CDR3 protein: CASQKGSSGNTIYF; CDR3 DNA: TGTGCCTCCCAGAAGGGGAGCTCTGGAAACACCATATATTTT
D gene: NA; clone size: many; J gene: TRBJ2-3; V gene: TRBV20-1; CDR3 protein: CSASPIPDTQYF; CDR3 DNA: TGCAGTGCTAGTCCTATCCCGGATACGCAGTATTTT
D gene: NA; clone size: many; J gene: TRBJ1-1; V gene: TRBV10-3; CDR3 protein: CASKQGIYTEAFF; CDR3 DNA: TGTGCCTCGAAACAGGGCATATACACTGAAGCTTTCTTT
D gene: NA; clone size: few; J gene: TRBJ1-1; V gene: TRBV11-3; CDR3 protein: CASIPTRGGEAFF; CDR3 DNA: TGTGCCAGCATCCCGACCCGGGGGGGTGAAGCTTTCTTT
D gene: NA; clone size: many; J gene: TRBJ1-1; V gene: TRBV6-1; CDR3 protein: CASTRAQGGKAEAFF; CDR3 DNA: TGTGCCAGCACCCGAGCACAGGGTGGGAAGGCTGAAGCTTTCTTT
D gene: NA; clone size: few; J gene: TRBJ2-1; V gene: TRBV5-1; CDR3 protein: CASSIISQGAYSYNEQFF; CDR3 DNA: TGCGCCAGCAGCATCATAAGTCAGGGCGCTTACTCCTACAATGAGCAGTTCTTC
D gene: NA; clone size: many; J gene: TRBJ2-5; V gene: TRBV12-3/TRBV12-4; CDR3 protein: CASSPAPLGTQYF; CDR3 DNA: TGTGCCAGCAGTCCGGCCCCTCTAGGGACCCAGTACTTC
D gene: TRBD1; clone size: NA; J gene: TRBJ2-1; V gene: TRBV29-1; CDR3 protein: CSVDRVDNEQFF; CDR3 DNA: TGCAGCGTGGACAGGGTGGACAATGAGCAGTTCTTC
D gene: TRBD1; clone size: many; J gene: TRBJ1-5; V gene: TRBV12-3/TRBV12-4; CDR3 protein: CASSGQGRNQPQHF; CDR3 DNA: TGTGCCAGCTCGGGACAGGGCCGCAATCAGCCCCAGCATTTT
D gene: NA; clone size: many; J gene: TRBJ1-2; V gene: TRBV11-3; CDR3 protein: CASSPGVGYGYTF; CDR3 DNA: TGTGCCAGCAGCCCAGGGGTGGGCTATGGCTACACCTTC
D gene: NA; clone size: NA; J gene: TRBJ2-1; V gene: TRBV12-3/TRBV12-4; CDR3 protein: CASSFYPSRFRSYNKQFF; CDR3 DNA: TGTGCTAGCAGTTTTTATCCCTCCCGCTTTCGCTCCTATAATAAGCAGTTCTTC
D gene: NA; clone size: many; J gene: TRBJ2-7; V gene: TRBV10-2; CDR3 protein: CASSKGAYEQYF; CDR3 DNA: TGCGCCAGCAGCAAAGGGGCCTACGAGCAGTACTTC
D gene: NA; clone size: few; J gene: TRBJ1-2; V gene: TRBV10-3; CDR3 protein: CAHLRGPPDYGYTF; CDR3 DNA: TGTGCCCACCTGCGGGGTCCGCCGGACTATGGCTACACCTTC